This entry is about one TCR beta chain. This entry is derived from a study of blood T cell repertoires in COVID-19. At the level of the study: T cells, B-cell-depleted T cells, or PBMCs supplied cDNA or gDNA.

Germline CDR1 and CDR2: SGHRS and YFSETQ. The J segment lost 2 bases and the V segment lost 0 bases, leaving 8 bases of the junction unmatched. The CDR3 sequence is 17 residues long. Original processing methods: Quantification of nucleated cells was approximated via reference gene primer amplification. Measured with immunoSEQ multiplex PCR; TCRdb has only the in-frame clones, and not every one. The DNA was the basis for D and trimming; V, J and clone size are from that table. This sample has about 220,000 clones, with more than 75% found just once. Sequenced: peripheral blood. V and J are TRBV5-1 and TRBJ1-3, with 7 bases identical to TRBD1. This sequence originates from a man aged 40-49 years with active or convalescent COVID-19. The CDR3 protein is CASSLGIDRAPGNTIYF. As DNA, the CDR3 is TGCGCCAGCAGCTTGGGGATTGACAGGGCTCCTGGAAACACCATATATTTT.